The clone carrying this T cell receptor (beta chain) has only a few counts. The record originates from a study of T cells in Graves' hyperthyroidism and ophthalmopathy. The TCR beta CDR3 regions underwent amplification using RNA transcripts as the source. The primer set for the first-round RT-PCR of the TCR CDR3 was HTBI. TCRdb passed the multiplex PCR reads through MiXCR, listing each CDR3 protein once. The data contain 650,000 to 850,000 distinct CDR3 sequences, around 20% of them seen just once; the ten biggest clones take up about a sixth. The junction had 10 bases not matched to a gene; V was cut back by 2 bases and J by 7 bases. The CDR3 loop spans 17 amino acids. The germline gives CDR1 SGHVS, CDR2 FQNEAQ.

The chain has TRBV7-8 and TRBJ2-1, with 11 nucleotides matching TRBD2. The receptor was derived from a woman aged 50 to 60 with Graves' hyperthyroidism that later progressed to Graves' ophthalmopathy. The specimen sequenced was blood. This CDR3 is CASSLHLVAGGNNEQFF. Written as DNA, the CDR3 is TGTGCCAGCAGCTTACATTTGGTAGCGGGGGGGAATAATGAGCAGTTCTTC.